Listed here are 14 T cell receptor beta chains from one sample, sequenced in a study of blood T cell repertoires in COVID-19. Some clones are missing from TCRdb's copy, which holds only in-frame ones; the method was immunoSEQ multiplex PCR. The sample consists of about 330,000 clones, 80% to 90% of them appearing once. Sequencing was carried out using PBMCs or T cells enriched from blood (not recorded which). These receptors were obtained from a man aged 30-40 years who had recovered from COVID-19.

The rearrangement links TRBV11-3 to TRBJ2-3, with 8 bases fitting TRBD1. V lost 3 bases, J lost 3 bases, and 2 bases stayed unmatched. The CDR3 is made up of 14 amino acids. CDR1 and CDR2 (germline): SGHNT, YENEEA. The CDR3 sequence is CASSFQGATDTQYF. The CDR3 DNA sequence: TGTGCCAGCAGCTTCCAGGGGGCAACAGATACGCAGTATTTT.

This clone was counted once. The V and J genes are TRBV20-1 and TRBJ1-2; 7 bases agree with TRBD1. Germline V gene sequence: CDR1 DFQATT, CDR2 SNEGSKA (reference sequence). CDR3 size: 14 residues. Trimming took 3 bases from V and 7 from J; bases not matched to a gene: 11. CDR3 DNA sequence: TGCAGTGCTAGTGAGGGGGCAGGCTCAAGTGGCTACACCTTC. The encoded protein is CSASEGAGSSGYTF.

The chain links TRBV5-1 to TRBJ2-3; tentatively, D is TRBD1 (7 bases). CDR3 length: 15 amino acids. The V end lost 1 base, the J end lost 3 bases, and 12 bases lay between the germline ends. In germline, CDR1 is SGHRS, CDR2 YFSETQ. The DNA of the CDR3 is TGCGCCAGCAGCTTGCGCGGGACAGCTACAGATACGCAGTATTTT. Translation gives CASSLRGTATDTQYF.

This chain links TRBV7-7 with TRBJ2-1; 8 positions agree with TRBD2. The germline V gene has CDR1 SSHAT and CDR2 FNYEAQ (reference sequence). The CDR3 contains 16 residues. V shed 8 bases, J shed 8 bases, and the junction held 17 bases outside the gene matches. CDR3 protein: CASSLGGGTAWDEQFF. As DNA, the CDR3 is TGTGCCAGCTCCCTCGGGGGGGGGACCGCCTGGGATGAGCAGTTCTTC.

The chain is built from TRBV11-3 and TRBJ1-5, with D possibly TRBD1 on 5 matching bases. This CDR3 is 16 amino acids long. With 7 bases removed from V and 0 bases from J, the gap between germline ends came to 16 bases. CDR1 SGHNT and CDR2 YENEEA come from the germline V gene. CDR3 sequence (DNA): TGTGCCAGCAACTACGAGTGGGGGGATAGCAATCAGCCCCAGCATTTT. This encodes CASNYEWGDSNQPQHF.

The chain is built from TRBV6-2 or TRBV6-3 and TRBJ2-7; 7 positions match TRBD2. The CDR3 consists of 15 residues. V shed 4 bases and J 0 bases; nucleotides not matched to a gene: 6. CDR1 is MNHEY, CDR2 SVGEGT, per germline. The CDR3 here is CASSSPPGGSYEQYF. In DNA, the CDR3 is TGTGCCAGCAGTTCTCCTCCGGGGGGCTCCTACGAGCAGTACTTC.

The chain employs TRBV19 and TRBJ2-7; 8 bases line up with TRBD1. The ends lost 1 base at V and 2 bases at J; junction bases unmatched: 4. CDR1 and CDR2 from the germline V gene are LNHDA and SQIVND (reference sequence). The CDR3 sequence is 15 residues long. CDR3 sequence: CASSIVQGAAYEQYF. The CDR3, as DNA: TGTGCCAGTAGTATAGTCCAGGGGGCCGCCTACGAGCAGTACTTC. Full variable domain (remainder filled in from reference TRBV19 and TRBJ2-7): DGGITQSPKYLFRKEGQNVTLSCEQNLNHDAMYWYRQDPGQGLRLIYYSQIVNDFQKGDIAEGYSVSREKKESFPLTVTSAQKNPTAFYLCASSIVQGAAYEQYFGPGTRLTVT.

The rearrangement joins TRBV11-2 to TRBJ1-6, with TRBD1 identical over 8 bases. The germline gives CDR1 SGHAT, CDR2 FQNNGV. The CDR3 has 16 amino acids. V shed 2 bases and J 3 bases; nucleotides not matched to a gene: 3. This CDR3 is CASSLSGQVYNSPLHF. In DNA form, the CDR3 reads TGTGCCAGCAGCTTATCGGGACAGGTCTATAATTCACCCCTCCACTTT.

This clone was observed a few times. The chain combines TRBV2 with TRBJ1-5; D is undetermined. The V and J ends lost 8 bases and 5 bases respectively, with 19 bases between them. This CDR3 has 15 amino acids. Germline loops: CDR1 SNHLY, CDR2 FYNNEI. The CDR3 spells CASGRERSGYQPQHF. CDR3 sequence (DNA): TGTGCCAGCGGACGGGAACGGTCGGGGTATCAGCCCCAGCATTTT.

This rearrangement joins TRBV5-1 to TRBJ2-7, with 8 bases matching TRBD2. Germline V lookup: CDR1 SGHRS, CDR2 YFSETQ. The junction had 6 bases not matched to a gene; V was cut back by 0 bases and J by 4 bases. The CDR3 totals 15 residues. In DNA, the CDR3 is TGCGCCAGCAGCTTGGTATTCTCGGGGGGGTACGAGCAGTACTTC. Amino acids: CASSLVFSGGYEQYF.

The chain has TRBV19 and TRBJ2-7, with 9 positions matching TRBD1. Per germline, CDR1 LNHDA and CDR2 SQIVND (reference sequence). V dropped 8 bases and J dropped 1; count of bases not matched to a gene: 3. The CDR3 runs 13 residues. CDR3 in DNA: TGTGCCAGTCGGGGACAGGGATCCTACGAGCAGTACTTC. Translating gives CASRGQGSYEQYF.

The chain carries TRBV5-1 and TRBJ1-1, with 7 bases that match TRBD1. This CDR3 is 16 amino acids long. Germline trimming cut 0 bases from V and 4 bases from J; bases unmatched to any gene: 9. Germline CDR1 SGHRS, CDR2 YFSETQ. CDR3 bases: TGCGCCAGCAGCTTGGCACTACAGGGGTTTACCACTGAAGCTTTCTTT. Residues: CASSLALQGFTTEAFF.

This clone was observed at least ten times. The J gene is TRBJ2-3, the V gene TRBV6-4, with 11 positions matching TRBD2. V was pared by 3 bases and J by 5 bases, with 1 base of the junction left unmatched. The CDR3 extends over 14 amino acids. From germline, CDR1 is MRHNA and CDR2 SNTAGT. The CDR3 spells CASSDLAGGDTQYF. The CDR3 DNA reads TGTGCCAGCAGTGATCTAGCGGGGGGAGATACGCAGTATTTT.

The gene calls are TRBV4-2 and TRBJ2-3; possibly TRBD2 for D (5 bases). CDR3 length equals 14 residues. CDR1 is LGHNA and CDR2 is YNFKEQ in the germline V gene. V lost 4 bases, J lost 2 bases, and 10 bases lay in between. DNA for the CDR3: TGTGCCAGCAGCCCCCGACGGGACACAGATACGCAGTATTTT. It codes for CASSPRRDTDTQYF.